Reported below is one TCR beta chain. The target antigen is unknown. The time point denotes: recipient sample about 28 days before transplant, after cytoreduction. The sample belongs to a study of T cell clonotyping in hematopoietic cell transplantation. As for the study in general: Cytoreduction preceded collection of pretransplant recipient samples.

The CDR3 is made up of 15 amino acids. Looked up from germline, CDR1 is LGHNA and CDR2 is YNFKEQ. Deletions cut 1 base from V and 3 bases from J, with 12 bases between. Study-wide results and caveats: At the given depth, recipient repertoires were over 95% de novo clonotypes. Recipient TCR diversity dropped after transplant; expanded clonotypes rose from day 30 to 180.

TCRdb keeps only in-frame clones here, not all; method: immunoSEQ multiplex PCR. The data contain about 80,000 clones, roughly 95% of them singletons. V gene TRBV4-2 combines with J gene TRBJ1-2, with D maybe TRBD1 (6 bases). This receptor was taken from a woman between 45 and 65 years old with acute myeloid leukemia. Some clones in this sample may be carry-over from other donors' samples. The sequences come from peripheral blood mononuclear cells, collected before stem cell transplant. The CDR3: CASSQVGGADYGYTF. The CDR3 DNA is TGTGCCAGCAGCCAAGTGGGGGGCGCAGACTATGGCTACACCTTC.